The 29 T cell receptor beta chains reported below all come from one sample, sequenced in a study of T cells in Graves' hyperthyroidism and ophthalmopathy. The investigators amplified TCR beta CDR3 regions from RNA transcripts. The HTBI primer set served for first-round RT-PCR of the TCR CDR3. TCRdb re-called the multiplex PCR reads with MiXCR, one entry per CDR3 protein. The data contain approximately 520,000 distinct CDR3 sequences, about 20% of them seen just once; the ten biggest clones take up approximately 25%. The source material was blood. These receptors all come from a man in his late teens or twenties with Graves' hyperthyroidism.

This chain links TRBV6-2 or TRBV6-3 with TRBJ1-5; 7 bases map to TRBD1. CDR1 MNHEY and CDR2 SVGEGT come from the germline V gene. With 2 bases clipped from V and 4 bases from J, the junction kept 2 bases outside the gene matches. The CDR3 extends over 14 amino acids. The CDR3 loop reads CASSYGQENQPQHF. DNA of the CDR3: TGTGCCAGCAGTTACGGACAGGAGAATCAGCCCCAGCATTTT.

This chain links TRBV20-1 with TRBJ1-2; the match to TRBD1 covers 9 bases. The CDR3 loop spans 13 amino acids. Germline-derived CDR1 and CDR2 are DFQATT and SNEGSKA (reference sequence). V was clipped by 5 bases and J by 5 bases; unmatched bases: 6. The chain's CDR3 is CSAAQGAEYGYTF. CDR3 bases: TGCAGTGCTGCACAGGGGGCAGAGTATGGCTACACCTTC.

This sequence joins TRBV15 and TRBJ1-1; D is ambiguous. CDR1 is LNHNV and CDR2 is YYDKDF in the germline V gene (reference sequence). Trimming removed 0 bases from V and 1 base from J, with 12 bases in between. The CDR3 length is 16 residues. CDR3 protein: CATSRDNGPSNTEAFF. In DNA form, the CDR3 reads TGTGCCACCAGCAGAGATAATGGGCCGTCGAACACTGAAGCTTTCTTT.

At least ten counts were recorded for this clonotype. V is TRBV28 and J is TRBJ1-2; 8 nucleotides agree with TRBD1. The CDR3 is 15 amino acids. The germline gives CDR1 MDHEN, CDR2 SYDVKM. The V segment lost 3 bases and the J segment 9 bases; nucleotides outside the gene matches: 12. The CDR3 spells CASSFWPSGQGSYTF. CDR3 coding DNA: TGTGCCAGCAGTTTTTGGCCCTCCGGACAGGGTAGCTACACCTTC.

This clonotype showed up many times. The chain links TRBV28 to TRBJ2-5; D not certain. Trimming pared 7 bases from V and 2 bases from J, leaving 17 bases between. Germline CDR1 is MDHEN and CDR2 is SYDVKM. The CDR3 length is 15 residues. This chain's CDR3 is CASTSRPGEQETQYF. CDR3 bases: TGTGCCAGCACCTCCCGCCCGGGCGAGCAAGAGACCCAGTACTTC.

The rearrangement uses TRBV6-1 and TRBJ2-7; D is possibly TRBD2 (6 bases). The CDR3 length is 16 residues. Trimming stripped 6 bases from V and 2 bases from J, with 20 bases between. Germline CDR1 and CDR2: MNHNS and SASEGT. The CDR3 coding sequence is TGTGCCAGCAGGCGAGATAGTGGAGGGGACCCCTACGAGCAGTACTTC. It yields the protein CASRRDSGGDPYEQYF.

The rearrangement links TRBV6-1 to TRBJ2-6; TRBD2 might be the D (7 bases). The CDR3 loop spans 17 amino acids. The V gene's germline CDR1 is MNHNS and CDR2 SASEGT. V shed 8 bases and J shed 0 bases, with 17 bases lying between them. The CDR3 DNA reads as TGTGCCAGCTCCCGGGGGGCGTATAGCTCTGGGGCCAACGTCCTGACTTTC. It encodes CASSRGAYSSGANVLTF.

This clonotype was observed at least ten times. The chain recombines TRBV24-1 with TRBJ2-2, with D perhaps TRBD2 (6 bases). V shed 7 bases and J shed 2 bases, with 16 bases lying between them. The V gene's germline CDR1 is KGHDR and CDR2 SFDVKD. The CDR3 runs to 16 residues. The CDR3 region is CATSESGWSNTGELFF. The DNA for the CDR3 is TGTGCCACCAGCGAGAGCGGGTGGAGTAACACCGGGGAGCTGTTTTTT.

This clonotype was counted a few times. The chain links TRBV29-1 to TRBJ2-7, with 10 bases aligning to TRBD1. The germline V gene has CDR1 SQVTM and CDR2 ANQGSEA. The CDR3 is 12 residues long. V lost 7 bases, J lost 3 bases, and 3 bases stayed unmatched. The DNA for the CDR3 is TGCAGCGCGGGACAGGGGTTCTACGAGCAGTACTTC. Translated, it gives CSAGQGFYEQYF.

This clonotype was found many times. J is TRBJ1-2 and V is TRBV19; D gene ambiguous. The germline gives CDR1 LNHDA, CDR2 SQIVND (reference sequence). The CDR3 runs 13 residues. Trimming took off 10 bases at V and 4 bases at J, with 16 bases between the two ends. CDR3 nucleotide sequence: TGTGCCACCGGACCGACACACTTCTATGGCTACACCTTC. Amino acids: CATGPTHFYGYTF.

This clonotype was seen ten or more times. V usage is TRBV7-6 and J usage is TRBJ2-2; D gene uncertain. The CDR3 length is 11 residues. Germline CDR1 SGHVS, CDR2 FNYEAQ. Trimming removed 10 bases from V and 7 bases from J, with 10 bases in between. The CDR3 nucleotides read TGTGCCATGCGTCTGGGCGGGGAGCTGTTTTTT. This codes for CAMRLGGELFF.

This clonotype has only one observation. The V gene is TRBV28, the J gene TRBJ1-2; D uncertain. The germline CDR1 and CDR2 sequences are MDHEN and SYDVKM. Trimming removed 6 bases from V and 5 bases from J, with 13 bases in between. The CDR3 sequence is 13 residues long. CDR3 DNA sequence: TGTGCCAGCAGCTGGCAGGCAGCTTATGGCTACACCTTC. Encoded protein: CASSWQAAYGYTF.

The gene calls are TRBV5-1 and TRBJ2-5, with TRBD2 identical over 8 bases. The CDR3 covers 15 residues. Trimming took 5 bases from V and 4 from J; bases not matched to a gene: 10. From germline, CDR1 is SGHRS and CDR2 YFSETQ. CDR3 amino acids: CASSAGTSTLETQYF. As DNA, the CDR3 is TGCGCCAGCAGTGCCGGGACTAGTACGTTAGAGACCCAGTACTTC.

There are many counts of this clonotype. The V gene is TRBV28, the J gene TRBJ1-1; 10 positions agree with TRBD1. The V segment lost 7 bases and the J segment 7 bases; nucleotides outside the gene matches: 12. The CDR3 is 15 amino acids. The germline gives CDR1 MDHEN, CDR2 SYDVKM. In DNA, the CDR3 is TGTGCCAGCAAAAAGGGGGGACAGGGGCCGGTTGAAGCTTTCTTT. Translating it yields CASKKGGQGPVEAFF. Variable domain in full (rest from reference TRBV28 and TRBJ1-1): DVKVTQSSRYLVKRTGEKVFLECVQDMDHENMFWYRQDPGLGLRLIYFSYDVKMKEKGDIPEGYSVSREKKERFSLILESASTNQTSMYLCASKKGGQGPVEAFFGQGTRLTVV.

This clonotype occurred many times. The V and J genes are TRBV24-1 and TRBJ2-5; D uncertain. Germline-derived CDR1 and CDR2 are KGHDR and SFDVKD. V was pared by 6 bases and J by 5 bases, with 12 bases between. The CDR3 length is 13 residues. The DNA for the CDR3 is TGTGCCACCAGTTTCGGAGCCGGGGAGACCCAGTACTTC. It specifies CATSFGAGETQYF.

This clonotype was counted a few times. V and J are TRBV9 and TRBJ2-7, with 7 bases that match TRBD2. Germline V lookup: CDR1 SGDLS, CDR2 YYNGEE. The CDR3 has 13 residues. V was pared by 3 bases and J by 5 bases, with 5 bases of the junction left unmatched. The CDR3 reads CASSATSFHEQYF. The CDR3 DNA reads TGTGCCAGCAGCGCGACTAGCTTCCACGAGCAGTACTTC.

This clonotype occurred many times. V usage is TRBV4-1 and J usage is TRBJ1-1; D call uncertain. Trimming removed 1 base at V and 0 bases at J, with 6 bases between. The CDR3 is 14 residues long. Germline V gives CDR1 MGHRA, CDR2 YSYEKL. The CDR3 region is CASSQGRMNTEAFF. CDR3 nucleotides: TGCGCCAGCAGCCAAGGGAGAATGAACACTGAAGCTTTCTTT.

This chain uses TRBV5-1 with TRBJ2-7; D gene ambiguous. Germline V gene lookup returns CDR1 SGHRS and CDR2 YFSETQ. The CDR3 length is 14 residues. Trimming shortened V by 2 bases and J by 2 bases, and 11 bases separated the two germline ends. The CDR3 protein is CASSFDSGAYEQYF. CDR3 nucleotide sequence: TGCGCCAGCAGCTTTGACTCTGGGGCCTACGAGCAGTACTTC.

Many counts were recorded for this clonotype. A read error is likely, as this CDR3 ends without the conserved phenylalanine or tryptophan. Because the CDR3's place on the DNA is in doubt, the DNA is left out and the CDR3 is given as listed by TCRdb. The rearrangement links TRBV28 to TRBJ1-3; the table assigns TRBD1, which was not confirmed against the DNA. The CDR3 length is 15 residues, termini included. Germline CDR1 MDHEN, CDR2 SYDVKM. CDR3 protein: CASSTIGQGLGDKEV.

This clonotype was picked up many times. The chain couples TRBV7-2 to TRBJ2-5, with D possibly TRBD2 on 6 matching bases. The V and J ends lost 5 bases and 6 bases respectively, with 19 bases between them. This CDR3 has 15 residues. Germline assignment: CDR1 SGHTA and CDR2 FQGNSA. The CDR3 spells CASSPGLGAGKTQYF. CDR3 DNA: TGTGCCAGCAGCCCCGGGCTAGGTGCGGGAAAGACCCAGTACTTC.

The chain recombines TRBV6-1 with TRBJ2-7, with 7 positions matching TRBD1. The germline gives CDR1 MNHNS, CDR2 SASEGT. This CDR3 contains 14 residues. After removal of 10 bases from V and 1 base from J, the junction contained 10 bases not matched to a gene. The chain's CDR3 is CATIRRTGSYEQYF. CDR3 nucleotides: TGTGCCACCATACGTCGGACAGGTTCCTACGAGCAGTACTTC.

This clonotype was seen repeatedly, ten times or more. The rearrangement uses TRBV4-2 and TRBJ1-5; D ambiguous. The CDR3 extends over 15 amino acids. The germline V and J ends were trimmed by 4 bases and 2 bases, with 12 bases remaining between them. Germline lookup yields CDR1 LGHNA and CDR2 YNFKEQ. The CDR3 DNA is TGTGCCAGCAGCCTCAAGAGTGAGGGCAATCAGCCCCAGCATTTT. This gives the protein CASSLKSEGNQPQHF.

V gene TRBV30 combines with J gene TRBJ1-6; D remains ambiguous. The CDR3 consists of 15 residues. Germline values: CDR1 GTSNPN, CDR2 SVGIG (reference sequence). Trimming removed 5 bases at V and 0 bases at J, with 11 bases between. Here the CDR3 DNA reads TGTGCCTGGGACCAGGTGGGCTCCTATAATTCACCCCTCCACTTT. This codes for CAWDQVGSYNSPLHF.

This chain connects TRBV28 to TRBJ1-5; no reliable D call. Germline CDR1 and CDR2: MDHEN and SYDVKM. Trimming cost V 4 bases and J 3 bases, with 16 bases left between them. The CDR3 extends over 16 amino acids. CDR3 in DNA: TGTGCCAGCAGTTCGATCACGGAGAGTATCAATCAGCCCCAGCATTTT. Translated, it gives CASSSITESINQPQHF.

This clonotype has at least ten counts. The chain uses TRBV27 and TRBJ2-5, with 7 bases lining up with TRBD2. Germline loops: CDR1 MNHEY, CDR2 SMNVEV (reference sequence). The CDR3 sequence is 14 residues long. With V trimmed by 6 bases and J by 2 bases, 6 bases remained unmatched. The CDR3 region is CASRISGSQETQYF. The DNA for the CDR3 is TGTGCCAGCAGGATTAGCGGGTCTCAAGAGACCCAGTACTTC.

This clonotype was recorded a few times. V usage is TRBV15 and J usage is TRBJ1-4; 7 nucleotides agree with TRBD1. This CDR3 has 15 amino acids. Germline V lookup: CDR1 LNHNV, CDR2 YYDKDF (reference sequence). The trim removed 3 bases at V and 7 bases at J, leaving 8 bases unmatched. CDR3 sequence (DNA): TGTGCCACCAGCAGGATCTCAGGGGGGGGTGAAAAACTGTTTTTT. Encoded protein: CATSRISGGGEKLFF.

This clonotype was found many times. The V call is TRBV7-9, the J call TRBJ2-5; no clear D. This CDR3 is 15 amino acids long. Germline assignment: CDR1 SEHNR and CDR2 FQNEAQ (reference sequence). Trimming removed 3 bases from V and 5 bases from J, with 16 bases in between. The CDR3 region is CASSFPRLIEETQYF. For the CDR3, the DNA is TGTGCCAGCAGCTTTCCTAGGCTGATTGAGGAGACCCAGTACTTC.

The genes are TRBV15 and TRBJ2-5; a possible D gene is TRBD2 (6 bases). This CDR3 region has 14 residues. The germline V gene has CDR1 LNHNV and CDR2 YYDKDF (reference sequence). Between the trimmed V and J ends, which lost 1 base and 4 bases, there was a span of 10 bases. CDR3 amino acids: CATSRGGVPETQYF. The DNA of the CDR3 is TGTGCCACCAGCAGAGGGGGGGTGCCAGAGACCCAGTACTTC.

This clonotype was counted ten times or more. This CDR3 is CASSWGQMRNQPQHF. CDR3 bases: TGTGCCAGCAGTTGGGGGCAGATGAGAAATCAGCCCCAGCATTTT. The chain carries TRBV6-5 and TRBJ1-5, with D possibly matching TRBD1 (6 bases). This CDR3 region has 15 residues. CDR1 and CDR2 (germline): MNHEY, SVGAGI. V lost 4 bases, J lost 4 bases, and 14 bases lay in between.